Described below is a single TCR beta chain sequence and its context. Its specificity is not known. Profiled with immunoSEQ multiplex PCR; TCRdb holds only in-frame clones, not every one. The sample carries about 79,000 clones, roughly 88% recorded once. Germline lookup yields CDR1 MNHEY and CDR2 SMNVEV (reference sequence). The junction had 9 bases not matched to a gene; V was cut back by 8 bases and J by 2 bases. This CDR3 spans 14 amino acids. The source of the sample is a study of OX40 agonist ivuxolimab in advanced cancers. Whole-study results and caveats: Low clonal expansion, among the lowest seen, marked partial responders at 0.1-3.0 mg/kg.

The sequencing used CD4+ or CD8+ T cells sorted from blood, collected in a trial of the OX40 agonist ivuxolimab. The J gene is TRBJ2-7, the V gene TRBV27; 7 bases line up with TRBD1. The source of this sequence is an adult with an advanced solid tumor such as melanoma, head and neck, liver or kidney cancer. The CDR3 DNA is TGTGCCAGCCGATTTGACAGGGAGACCTACGAGCAGTACTTC. It codes for CASRFDRETYEQYF.